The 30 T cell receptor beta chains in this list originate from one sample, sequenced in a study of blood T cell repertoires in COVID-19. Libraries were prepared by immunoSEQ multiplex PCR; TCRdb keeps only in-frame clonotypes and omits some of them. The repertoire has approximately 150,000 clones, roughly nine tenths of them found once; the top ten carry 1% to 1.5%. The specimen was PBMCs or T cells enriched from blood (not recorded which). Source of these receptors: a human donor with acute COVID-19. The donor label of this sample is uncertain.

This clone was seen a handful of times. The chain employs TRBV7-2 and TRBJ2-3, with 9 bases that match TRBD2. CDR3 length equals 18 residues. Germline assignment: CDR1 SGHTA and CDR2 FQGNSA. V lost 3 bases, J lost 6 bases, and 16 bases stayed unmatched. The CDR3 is CASSFPKGRGGQSDTQYF. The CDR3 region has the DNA TGTGCCAGCAGCTTCCCTAAGGGGCGGGGGGGCCAGTCGGATACGCAGTATTTT.

The CDR3 DNA reads TGTGCCAGCAGTTTAACGGCTAGCGGGGGCCACTACGAGCAGTACTTC. Its translation is CASSLTASGGHYEQYF. V is TRBV27 and J is TRBJ2-7; 10 bases align to TRBD2. Germline loops: CDR1 MNHEY, CDR2 SMNVEV (reference sequence). The CDR3 loop spans 16 amino acids. V lost 2 bases to trimming and J lost 3 bases; unmatched junction nucleotides: 7.

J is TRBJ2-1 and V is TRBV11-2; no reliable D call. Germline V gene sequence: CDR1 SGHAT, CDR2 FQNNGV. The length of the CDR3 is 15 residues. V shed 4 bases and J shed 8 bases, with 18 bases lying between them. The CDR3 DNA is TGTGCCAGCAGCTCCCTCGGCCGCATGGGCGATGAGCAGTTCTTC. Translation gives CASSSLGRMGDEQFF.

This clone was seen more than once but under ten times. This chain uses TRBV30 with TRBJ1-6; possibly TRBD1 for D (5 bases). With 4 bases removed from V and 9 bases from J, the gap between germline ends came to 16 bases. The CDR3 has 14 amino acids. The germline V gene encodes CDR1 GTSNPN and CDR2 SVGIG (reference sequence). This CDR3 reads CAWNGPRGGSPLHF. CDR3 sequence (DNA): TGTGCCTGGAATGGGCCGAGGGGAGGTTCACCCCTCCACTTT.

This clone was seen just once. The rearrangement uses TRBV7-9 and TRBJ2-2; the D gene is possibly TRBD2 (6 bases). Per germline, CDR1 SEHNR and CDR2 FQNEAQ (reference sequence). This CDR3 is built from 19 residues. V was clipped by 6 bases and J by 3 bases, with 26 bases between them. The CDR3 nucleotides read TGTGCCAGCAGGTCCGGGACCCCGAGTTCTTGGGGGGACACCGGGGAGCTGTTTTTT. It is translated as CASRSGTPSSWGDTGELFF.

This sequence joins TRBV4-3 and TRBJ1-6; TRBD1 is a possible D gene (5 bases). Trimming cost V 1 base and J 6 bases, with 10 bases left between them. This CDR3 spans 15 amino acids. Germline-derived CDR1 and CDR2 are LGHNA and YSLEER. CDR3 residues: CASSQARVSNSPLHF. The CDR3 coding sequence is TGCGCCAGCAGCCAAGCCAGGGTTAGTAATTCACCCCTCCACTTT.

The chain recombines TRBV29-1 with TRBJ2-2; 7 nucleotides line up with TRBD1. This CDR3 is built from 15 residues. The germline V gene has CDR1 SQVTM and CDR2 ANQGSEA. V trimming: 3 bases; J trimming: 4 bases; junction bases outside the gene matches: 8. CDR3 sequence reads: CSVDSRGGSTGELFF. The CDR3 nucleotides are TGCAGCGTTGACTCCCGAGGGGGCAGCACCGGGGAGCTGTTTTTT.

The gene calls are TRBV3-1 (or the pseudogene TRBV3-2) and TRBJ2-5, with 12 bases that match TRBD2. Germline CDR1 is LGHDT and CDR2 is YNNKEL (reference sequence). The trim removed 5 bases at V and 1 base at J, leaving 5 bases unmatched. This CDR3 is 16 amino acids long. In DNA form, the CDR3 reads TGTGCCAGCAGCTACAGGACTAGCGGGGTCCAAGAGACCCAGTACTTC. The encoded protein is CASSYRTSGVQETQYF.

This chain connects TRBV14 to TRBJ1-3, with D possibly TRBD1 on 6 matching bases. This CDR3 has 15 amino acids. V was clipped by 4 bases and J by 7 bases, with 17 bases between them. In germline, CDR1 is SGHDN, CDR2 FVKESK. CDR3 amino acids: CASSLLDGGPNTIYF. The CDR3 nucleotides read TGTGCCAGCAGCCTCCTCGACGGGGGGCCGAACACCATATATTTT. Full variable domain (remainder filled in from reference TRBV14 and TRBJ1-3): EAGVTQFPSHSVIEKGQTVTLRCDPISGHDNLYWYRRVMGKEIKFLLHFVKESKQDESGMPNNRFLAERTGGTYSTLKVQPAELEDSGVYFCASSLLDGGPNTIYFGEGSWLTVV.

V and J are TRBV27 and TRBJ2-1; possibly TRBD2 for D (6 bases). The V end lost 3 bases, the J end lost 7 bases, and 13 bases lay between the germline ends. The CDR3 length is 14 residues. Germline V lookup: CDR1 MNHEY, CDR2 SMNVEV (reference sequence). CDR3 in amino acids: CASSLRSGGNEQFF. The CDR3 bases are TGTGCCAGCAGTTTGAGGTCAGGAGGGAATGAGCAGTTCTTC.

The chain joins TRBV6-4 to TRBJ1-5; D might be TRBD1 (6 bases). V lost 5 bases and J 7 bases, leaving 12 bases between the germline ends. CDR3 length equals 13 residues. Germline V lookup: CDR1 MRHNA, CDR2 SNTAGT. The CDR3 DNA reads TGTGCCAGCAGTTTCCAACAGGGACAGCCCCAGCATTTT. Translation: CASSFQQGQPQHF.

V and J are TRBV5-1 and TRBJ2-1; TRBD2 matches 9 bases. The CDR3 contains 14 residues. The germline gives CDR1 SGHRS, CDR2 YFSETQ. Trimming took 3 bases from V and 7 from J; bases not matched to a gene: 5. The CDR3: CASSSGLAGNEQFF. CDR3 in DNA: TGCGCCAGCAGCTCGGGACTAGCTGGGAATGAGCAGTTCTTC.

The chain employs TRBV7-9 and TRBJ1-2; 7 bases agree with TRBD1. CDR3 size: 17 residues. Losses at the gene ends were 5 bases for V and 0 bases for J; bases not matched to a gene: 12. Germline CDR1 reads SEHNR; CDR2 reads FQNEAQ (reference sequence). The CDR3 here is CASSRTYRGPANYGYTF. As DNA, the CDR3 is TGTGCCAGCAGCCGAACCTACAGGGGCCCAGCTAACTATGGCTACACCTTC.

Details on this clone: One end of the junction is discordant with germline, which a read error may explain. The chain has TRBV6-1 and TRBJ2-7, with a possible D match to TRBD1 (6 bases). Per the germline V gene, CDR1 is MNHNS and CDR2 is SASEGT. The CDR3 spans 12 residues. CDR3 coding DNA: TGTGCCAGCAGTGATGAGCGAGGGGGTTGGCACTTC. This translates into CASSDERGGWHF.

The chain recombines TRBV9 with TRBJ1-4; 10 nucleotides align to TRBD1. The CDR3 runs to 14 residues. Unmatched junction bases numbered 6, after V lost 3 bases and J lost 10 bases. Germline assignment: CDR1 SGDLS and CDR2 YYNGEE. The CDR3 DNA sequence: TGTGCCAGCAGCGCCCGGACAGGGGGGGGAAAACTGTTTTTT. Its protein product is CASSARTGGGKLFF. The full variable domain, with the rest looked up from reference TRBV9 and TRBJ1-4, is DSGVTQTPKHLITATGQRVTLRCSPRSGDLSVYWYQQSLDQGLQFLIQYYNGEERAKGNILERFSAQQFPDLHSELNLSSLELGDSALYFCASSARTGGGKLFFGSGTQLSVL.

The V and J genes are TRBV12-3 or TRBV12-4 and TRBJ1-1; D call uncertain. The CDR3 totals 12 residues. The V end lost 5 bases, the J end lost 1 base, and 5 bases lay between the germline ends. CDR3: CASSHSNTEAFF. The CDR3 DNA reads TGTGCCAGCAGTCACTCGAACACTGAAGCTTTCTTT.

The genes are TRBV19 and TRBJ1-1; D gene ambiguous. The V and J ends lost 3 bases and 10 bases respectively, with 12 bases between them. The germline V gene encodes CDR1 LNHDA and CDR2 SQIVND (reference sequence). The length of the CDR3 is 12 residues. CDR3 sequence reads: CASSIPPEAAFF. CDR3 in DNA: TGTGCCAGTAGTATCCCCCCCGAAGCAGCTTTCTTT.

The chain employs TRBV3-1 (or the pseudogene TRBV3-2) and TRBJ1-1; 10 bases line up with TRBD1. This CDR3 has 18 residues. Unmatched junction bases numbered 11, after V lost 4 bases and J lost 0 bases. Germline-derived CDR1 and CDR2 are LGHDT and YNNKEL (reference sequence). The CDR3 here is CASSRAPKTGGMNTEAFF. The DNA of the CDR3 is TGTGCCAGCAGCCGGGCCCCGAAGACAGGGGGCATGAACACTGAAGCTTTCTTT.

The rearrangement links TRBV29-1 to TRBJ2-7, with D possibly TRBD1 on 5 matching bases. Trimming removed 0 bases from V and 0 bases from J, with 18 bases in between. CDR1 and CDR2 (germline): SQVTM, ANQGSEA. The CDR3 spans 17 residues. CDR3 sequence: CSVEDQRWTRSSYEQYF. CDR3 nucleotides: TGCAGCGTTGAAGATCAAAGGTGGACACGCAGCTCCTACGAGCAGTACTTC.

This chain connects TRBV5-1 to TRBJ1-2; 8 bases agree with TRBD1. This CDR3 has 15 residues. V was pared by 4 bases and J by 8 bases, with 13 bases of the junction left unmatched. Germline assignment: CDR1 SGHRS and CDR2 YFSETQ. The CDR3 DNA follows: TGCGCCAGCAGCACGCCTAACGACAGGGGAGAGGGCTACACCTTC. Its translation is CASSTPNDRGEGYTF. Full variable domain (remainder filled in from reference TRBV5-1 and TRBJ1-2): KAGVTQTPRYLIKTRGQQVTLSCSPISGHRSVSWYQQTPGQGLQFLFEYFSETQRNKGNFPGRFSGRQFSNSRSEMNVSTLELGDSALYLCASSTPNDRGEGYTFGSGTRLTVV.

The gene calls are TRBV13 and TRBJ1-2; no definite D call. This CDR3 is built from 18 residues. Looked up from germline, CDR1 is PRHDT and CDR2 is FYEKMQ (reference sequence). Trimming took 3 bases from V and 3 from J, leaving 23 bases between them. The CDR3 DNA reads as TGTGCCAGCAGCTTGCCCCCAAGCCTCTTTGGCCGGGACTATGGCTACACCTTC. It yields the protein CASSLPPSLFGRDYGYTF.

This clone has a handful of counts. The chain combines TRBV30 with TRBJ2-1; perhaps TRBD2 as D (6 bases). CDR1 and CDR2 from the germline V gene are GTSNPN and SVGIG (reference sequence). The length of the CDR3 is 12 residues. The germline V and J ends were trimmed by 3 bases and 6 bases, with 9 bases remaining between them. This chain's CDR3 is CAWSGTRNEQFF. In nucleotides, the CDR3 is TGTGCCTGGAGCGGGACTCGCAATGAGCAGTTCTTC.

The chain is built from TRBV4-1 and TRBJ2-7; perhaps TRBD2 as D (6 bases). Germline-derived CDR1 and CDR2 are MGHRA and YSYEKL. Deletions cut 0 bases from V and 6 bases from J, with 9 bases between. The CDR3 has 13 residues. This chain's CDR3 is CASSQEQAGEQYF. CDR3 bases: TGCGCCAGCAGCCAAGAGCAAGCGGGCGAGCAGTACTTC.

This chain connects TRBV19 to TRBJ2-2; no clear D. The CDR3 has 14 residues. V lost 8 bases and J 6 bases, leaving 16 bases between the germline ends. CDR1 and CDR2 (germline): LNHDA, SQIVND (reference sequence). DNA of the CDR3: TGTGCCAGTCTCGGAGCAAACGATTCCGGGGAGCTGTTTTTT. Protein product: CASLGANDSGELFF.

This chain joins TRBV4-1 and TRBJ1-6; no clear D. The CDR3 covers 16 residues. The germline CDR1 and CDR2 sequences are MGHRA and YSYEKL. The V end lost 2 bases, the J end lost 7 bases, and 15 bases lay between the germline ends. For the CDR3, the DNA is TGCGCCAGCAGCCAACCTAGGATGGGGAGAAATTCACCCCTCCACTTT. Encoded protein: CASSQPRMGRNSPLHF.

The CDR3 region has the DNA TGTGCCAGTAGCTCAGGGGGCGCAGGCAATCAGCCCCAGCATTTT. It codes for CASSSGGAGNQPQHF. The chain is built from TRBV19 and TRBJ1-5; 8 bases fit TRBD1. This CDR3 region has 15 residues. V lost 6 bases, J lost 2 bases, and 6 bases stayed unmatched. From germline, CDR1 is LNHDA and CDR2 SQIVND (reference sequence).

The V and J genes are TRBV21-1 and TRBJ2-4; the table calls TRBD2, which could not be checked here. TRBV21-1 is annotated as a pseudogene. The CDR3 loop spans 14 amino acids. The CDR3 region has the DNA TGTGCCAGCAGCAAAGGAGGGCGGGAGAACATTCAGTACTTC. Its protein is CASSKGGRENIQYF.

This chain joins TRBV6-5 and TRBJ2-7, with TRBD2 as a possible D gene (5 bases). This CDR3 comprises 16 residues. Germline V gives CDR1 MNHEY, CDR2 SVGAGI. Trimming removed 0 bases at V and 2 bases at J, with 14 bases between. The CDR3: CASSYSGLGLPYEQYF. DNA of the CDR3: TGTGCCAGCAGTTACTCGGGCTTAGGACTCCCCTACGAGCAGTACTTC.

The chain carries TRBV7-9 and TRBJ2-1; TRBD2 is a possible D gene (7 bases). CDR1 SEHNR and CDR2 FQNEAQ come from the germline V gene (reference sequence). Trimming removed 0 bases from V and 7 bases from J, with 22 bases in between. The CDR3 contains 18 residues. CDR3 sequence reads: CASSLAVLGGVPKNEQFF. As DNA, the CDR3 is TGTGCCAGCAGCTTAGCGGTTTTAGGGGGGGTCCCAAAAAATGAGCAGTTCTTC. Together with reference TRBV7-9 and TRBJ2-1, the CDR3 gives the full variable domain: DTGVSQNPRHKITKRGQNVTFRCDPISEHNRLYWYRQTLGQGPEFLTYFQNEAQLEKSRLLSDRFSAERPKGSFSTLEIQRTEQGDSAMYLCASSLAVLGGVPKNEQFFGPGTRLTVL.

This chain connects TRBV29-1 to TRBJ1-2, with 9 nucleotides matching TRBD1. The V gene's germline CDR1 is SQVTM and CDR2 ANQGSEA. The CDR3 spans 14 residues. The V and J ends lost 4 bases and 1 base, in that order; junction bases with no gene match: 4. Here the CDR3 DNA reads TGCAGCGTTGTTGGACAGGGGATTAACTATGGCTACACCTTC. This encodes CSVVGQGINYGYTF.